The 20 T cell receptor beta chains below come from one sample, sequenced in a study of PD-1 blockade in classical Hodgkin lymphoma. Using immunoSEQ multiplex PCR, the repertoire was profiled, and TCRdb retains in-frame clones only, with some absent. The sample shows about 25,000 clones, approximately 80% of them seen only once. Following autologous stem cell transplantation, relapse occurred in every patient, and exposure to brentuximab vedotin varied. Here the sequenced sample was peripheral blood mononuclear cells (PBMCs), taken before the second cycle of nivolumab. The receptor set was obtained from a human donor with classical Hodgkin lymphoma.

J is TRBJ1-1 and V is TRBV9, with D tentatively TRBD1 (5 bases). Germline CDR1 and CDR2: SGDLS and YYNGEE. CDR3 length: 18 residues. Trimming left V 3 bases short and J 0 bases short, with 21 bases between. The DNA for the CDR3 is TGTGCCAGCAGCGCTTTCCCATTGGGACGGCCCATGAACACTGAAGCTTTCTTT. Translation: CASSAFPLGRPMNTEAFF.

The gene calls are TRBV15 and TRBJ1-2, with a tentative D call TRBD1 (6 bases). The germline V gene encodes CDR1 LNHNV and CDR2 YYDKDF (reference sequence). The CDR3 has 16 residues. Trimming pared 0 bases from V and 9 bases from J, leaving 20 bases between. This CDR3 is CATSRDGAGARRSYTF. The CDR3 nucleotides read TGTGCCACCAGCAGAGATGGCGCAGGGGCCCGTCGGAGCTACACCTTC.

The chain combines TRBV5-1 with TRBJ1-1; 8 bases agree with TRBD1. The J segment lost 5 bases and the V segment lost 3 bases, leaving 6 bases of the junction unmatched. This CDR3 comprises 14 residues. Germline-derived CDR1 and CDR2 are SGHRS and YFSETQ. CDR3 residues: CASSSNRQGTEAFF. The CDR3 nucleotides are TGCGCCAGCAGCTCAAATAGACAGGGGACTGAAGCTTTCTTT.

The genes are TRBV28 and TRBJ2-6, with D unclear. The germline V and J ends were trimmed by 2 bases and 2 bases, with 7 bases remaining between them. Germline values: CDR1 MDHEN, CDR2 SYDVKM. There are 15 residues in the CDR3. As DNA, the CDR3 is TGTGCCAGCAGTTTAGGGTCTGCTGGGGCCAACGTCCTGACTTTC. It specifies CASSLGSAGANVLTF.

This clone has only one observation. Here the CDR3 DNA reads TGTGCTAGTGGTCTCTCTGGGGCCAACGTCCTGACTTTC. It codes for CASGLSGANVLTF. V is TRBV12-5 and J is TRBJ2-6; D is unresolved. V gave up 5 bases and J gave up 0 bases, with 2 bases separating them. Germline values: CDR1 LGHNT, CDR2 FRNRAP. The CDR3 consists of 13 residues.

The chain uses TRBV19 and TRBJ2-5, with a tentative D call TRBD1 (5 bases). This CDR3 has 15 amino acids. Germline assignment: CDR1 LNHDA and CDR2 SQIVND (reference sequence). The ends were cut back, 7 bases at V and 5 bases at J, with 20 bases in the middle. CDR3 region: CASNPGQGRLETQYF. The CDR3 DNA reads TGTGCCAGTAACCCGGGCCAGGGTAGGTTGGAGACCCAGTACTTC.

Written as DNA, the CDR3 is TGCGCCAGCAGCGCCGGGGTTGGAGAGACCCAGTACTTC. Translating gives CASSAGVGETQYF. This sequence joins TRBV5-1 and TRBJ2-5, with a weak D call TRBD2 (5 bases). The germline V and J ends were trimmed by 4 bases and 4 bases, with 11 bases remaining between them. The CDR3 has 13 amino acids. Germline values: CDR1 SGHRS, CDR2 YFSETQ. Combining the CDR3 with reference TRBV5-1 and TRBJ2-5 gives the whole variable domain KAGVTQTPRYLIKTRGQQVTLSCSPISGHRSVSWYQQTPGQGLQFLFEYFSETQRNKGNFPGRFSGRQFSNSRSEMNVSTLELGDSALYLCASSAGVGETQYFGPGTRLLVL.

The rearrangement uses TRBV5-1 and TRBJ2-3; a possible D gene is TRBD2 (5 bases). V was pared by 4 bases and J by 2 bases, with 8 bases between. CDR1 SGHRS and CDR2 YFSETQ come from the germline V gene. The CDR3 consists of 13 residues. The DNA of the CDR3 is TGCGCCAGCAGCGATCTAGCCACAGATACGCAGTATTTT. Translating gives CASSDLATDTQYF.

The rearrangement joins TRBV6-5 to TRBJ2-1; 8 nucleotides agree with TRBD1. V lost 4 bases to trimming and J lost 4 bases; unmatched junction nucleotides: 6. Germline V gene sequence: CDR1 MNHEY, CDR2 SVGAGI. The CDR3 has 15 amino acids. The CDR3 region has the DNA TGTGCCAGCAGTTTAGGACAGGGTGATTACAATGAGCAGTTCTTC. This translates into CASSLGQGDYNEQFF.

The J gene is TRBJ1-2, the V gene TRBV4-1; D ambiguous. V was clipped by 3 bases and J by 4 bases, with 15 bases between them. Germline V lookup: CDR1 MGHRA, CDR2 YSYEKL. This CDR3 is built from 15 residues. CDR3 amino acids: CASSQENRKTYGYTF. The DNA of the CDR3 is TGCGCCAGCAGCCAGGAGAACCGAAAGACCTATGGCTACACCTTC.

This clone occurred once. This sequence joins TRBV28 and TRBJ2-5; tentative D call: TRBD1 (5 bases). Germline values: CDR1 MDHEN, CDR2 SYDVKM. The CDR3 loop spans 16 amino acids. V lost 4 bases, J lost 1 base, and 16 bases lay in between. CDR3 region: CASSSGTAGRQETQYF. The CDR3 nucleotides read TGTGCCAGCAGTTCAGGCACAGCAGGGCGCCAAGAGACCCAGTACTTC.

This sequence joins TRBV30 and TRBJ1-3; D might be TRBD1 (5 bases). Germline loops: CDR1 GTSNPN, CDR2 SVGIG (reference sequence). This CDR3 comprises 12 residues. The V and J ends lost 5 bases and 3 bases respectively, with 8 bases between them. The CDR3 coding sequence is TGTGCCTGGGGAAGGGGTGGAAACACCATATATTTT. Its protein product is CAWGRGGNTIYF. The variable domain in full, completed from reference TRBV30 and TRBJ1-3, reads SQTIHQWPATLVQPVGSPLSLECTVEGTSNPNLYWYRQAAGRGLQLLFYSVGIGQISSEVPQNLSASRPQDRQFILSSKKLLLSDSGFYLCAWGRGGNTIYFGEGSWLTVV.

This clone came up once. CDR3 region: CAWSGLRQPQYF. The CDR3 DNA reads TGTGCCTGGAGTGGACTTAGACAGCCACAGTACTTC. The rearrangement links TRBV30 to TRBJ2-7; possibly TRBD1 for D (5 bases). The CDR3 runs 12 residues. Trimming cost V 1 base and J 10 bases, with 14 bases left between them. Germline V lookup: CDR1 GTSNPN, CDR2 SVGIG (reference sequence).

By sample fraction, this clone is medium-sized. The V call is TRBV7-9, the J call TRBJ1-5, with 10 bases matching TRBD1. Germline assignment: CDR1 SEHNR and CDR2 FQNEAQ (reference sequence). V was clipped by 7 bases and J by 7 bases; unmatched bases: 7. The CDR3 extends over 14 amino acids. The CDR3 spells CASKGQGVDQPQHF. The CDR3 DNA sequence: TGTGCCAGCAAAGGACAGGGGGTAGACCAGCCCCAGCATTTT. Full variable domain (missing parts from reference TRBV7-9 and TRBJ1-5): DTGVSQNPRHKITKRGQNVTFRCDPISEHNRLYWYRQTLGQGPEFLTYFQNEAQLEKSRLLSDRFSAERPKGSFSTLEIQRTEQGDSAMYLCASKGQGVDQPQHFGDGTRLSIL.

This clone was recorded a few times. V and J are TRBV7-2 and TRBJ2-6; TRBD1 matches 9 bases. The CDR3 extends over 17 amino acids. Germline V gene data show CDR1 as SGHTA and CDR2 as FQGNSA. Unmatched junction bases numbered 2, after V lost 0 bases and J lost 2 bases. The CDR3 region has the DNA TGTGCCAGCAGCTTAGCCCGGGACAGGGCTGGGGCCAACGTCCTGACTTTC. Translation: CASSLARDRAGANVLTF.

V usage is TRBV9 and J usage is TRBJ1-2, with D perhaps matching TRBD1 (6 bases). Per germline, CDR1 SGDLS and CDR2 YYNGEE. Trimming left V 0 bases short and J 0 bases short, with 12 bases between. This CDR3 contains 16 residues. The CDR3 spells CASSVEGEATNYGYTF. CDR3 bases: TGTGCCAGCAGCGTAGAGGGGGAAGCCACTAACTATGGCTACACCTTC.

The rearrangement uses TRBV7-8 and TRBJ1-5; unclear D gene. This CDR3 comprises 15 residues. Deletions cut 5 bases from V and 0 bases from J, with 11 bases between. Per the germline V gene, CDR1 is SGHVS and CDR2 is FQNEAQ. The CDR3 DNA follows: TGTGCCAGCAGCCCATCGCTGGATAGCAATCAGCCCCAGCATTTT. It translates to CASSPSLDSNQPQHF.

The chain has TRBV5-1 and TRBJ1-5, with 7 bases aligning to TRBD1. The CDR3 runs to 17 residues. Germline V gene sequence: CDR1 SGHRS, CDR2 YFSETQ. J was trimmed by 7 bases and V by 0 bases; bases with no gene match: 13. In DNA form, the CDR3 reads TGCGCCAGCAGCTTGGAGGTAGGAAGGGGGCTAAGGCAGCCCCAGCATTTT. Protein product: CASSLEVGRGLRQPQHF.

Many counts were recorded for this clone. The chain uses TRBV27 and TRBJ1-1, with D possibly TRBD1 on 6 matching bases. The germline V gene has CDR1 MNHEY and CDR2 SMNVEV (reference sequence). The CDR3 totals 13 residues. Trimming removed 5 bases at V and 6 bases at J, with 13 bases between. For the CDR3, the DNA is TGTGCCAGCAGTCTCGGACAGAGGGCTGAAGCTTTCTTT. It specifies CASSLGQRAEAFF.

The rearrangement joins TRBV30 to TRBJ1-4, with TRBD1 as a possible D gene (6 bases). CDR1 GTSNPN and CDR2 SVGIG come from the germline V gene (reference sequence). The CDR3 is 13 residues long. With 0 bases removed from V and 6 bases from J, the gap between germline ends came to 8 bases. CDR3: CAWSVGGYEKLFF. CDR3 nucleotide sequence: TGTGCCTGGAGTGTTGGGGGCTATGAAAAACTGTTTTTT.